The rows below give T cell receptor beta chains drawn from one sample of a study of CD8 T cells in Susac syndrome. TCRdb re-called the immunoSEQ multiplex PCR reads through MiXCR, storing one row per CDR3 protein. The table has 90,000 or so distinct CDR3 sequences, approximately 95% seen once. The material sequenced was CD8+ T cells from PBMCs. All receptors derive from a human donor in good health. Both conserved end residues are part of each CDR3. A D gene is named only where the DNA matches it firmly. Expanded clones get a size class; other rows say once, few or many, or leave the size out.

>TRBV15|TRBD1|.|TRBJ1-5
CATSRPGQGLNQPQHF
TGTGCCACCAGCAGACCCGGACAGGGCCTCAATCAGCCCCAGCATTTT
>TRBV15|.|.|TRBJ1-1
CATSNGGQTEAFF
TGTGCCACCAGTAACGGGGGTCAGACTGAAGCTTTCTTT
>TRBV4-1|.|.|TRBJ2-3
CASSQATTISTDTQYF
TGCGCCAGCAGCCAAGCTACGACTATTAGCACAGATACGCAGTATTTT
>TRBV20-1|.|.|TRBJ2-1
CSAKGTQGEQFF
TGCAGTGCCAAGGGGACTCAGGGGGAGCAGTTCTTC
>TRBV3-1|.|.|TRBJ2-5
CASSQDRDQETQYF
TGTGCCAGCAGCCAAGACAGGGACCAGGAGACCCAGTACTTC
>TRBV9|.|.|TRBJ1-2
CASSGPGHSNNYGYTF
TGTGCCAGCAGCGGTCCGGGACACTCCAACAACTATGGCTACACCTTC
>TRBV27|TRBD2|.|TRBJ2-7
CASSLSSGGINEQYF
TGTGCCAGCAGTTTATCTAGCGGGGGGATAAACGAGCAGTACTTC
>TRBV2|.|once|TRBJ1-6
CASKGRDSPLHF
TGTGCCAGCAAGGGAAGGGATTCACCCCTCCACTTT
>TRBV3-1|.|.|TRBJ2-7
CASSQTLPGDYEQYF
TGTGCCAGCAGCCAGACTCTCCCCGGGGACTACGAGCAGTACTTC
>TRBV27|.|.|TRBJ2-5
CASSLSPSTVQETQYF
TGTGCCAGCAGTTTATCACCGTCGACAGTTCAAGAGACCCAGTACTTC